Following are 23 T cell receptor beta chains from one sample sequenced in a study of HIV-infected patients and healthy controls. TCRdb processed the 5' RACE reads anew with MiXCR; each CDR3 protein has one entry. This sample has almost 65,000 distinct CDR3 sequences, with 15% to 20% found just once. The sample taken for sequencing was CD4+ T cells from blood. The receptors originated from a human donor in good health.

This sequence joins TRBV9 and TRBJ1-2, with 9 bases that match TRBD1. Germline loops: CDR1 SGDLS, CDR2 YYNGEE. CDR3 size: 15 residues. J was trimmed by 6 bases and V by 4 bases; bases with no gene match: 10. CDR3 amino acids: CASSPRQGEGHGYTF. CDR3 DNA: TGTGCCAGCAGCCCGCGACAGGGGGAAGGACATGGCTACACCTTC. The whole variable domain, remainder taken from reference TRBV9 and TRBJ1-2, is DSGVTQTPKHLITATGQRVTLRCSPRSGDLSVYWYQQSLDQGLQFLIQYYNGEERAKGNILERFSAQQFPDLHSELNLSSLELGDSALYFCASSPRQGEGHGYTFGSGTRLTVV.

Ten or more counts support this clonotype. This chain uses TRBV7-9 with TRBJ1-2, with 8 bases lining up with TRBD1. The J segment lost 5 bases and the V segment lost 2 bases, leaving 19 bases of the junction unmatched. The CDR3 extends over 19 amino acids. The germline CDR1 and CDR2 sequences are SEHNR and FQNEAQ (reference sequence). CDR3 amino acids: CASSLTRQGPGSRWYGYTF. The CDR3 coding sequence is TGTGCCAGCAGCTTAACGCGACAGGGGCCGGGGTCGCGGTGGTATGGCTACACCTTC.

The rearrangement uses TRBV5-1 and TRBJ1-1, with D possibly matching TRBD1 (6 bases). V was shortened by 4 bases and J by 5 bases, with 18 bases between the two germline ends. CDR3 size: 15 residues. Germline CDR1 is SGHRS and CDR2 is YFSETQ. The CDR3 sequence is CASSTMDPGETEAFF. CDR3 bases: TGCGCCAGCAGCACAATGGATCCAGGGGAAACTGAAGCTTTCTTT.

Details on this clonotype: A much larger clonotype is one base distant, so this may be a read error. V is TRBV11-1 and J is TRBJ2-1; a weak D match, TRBD1 (6 bases). CDR1 is SGHAT and CDR2 is FQDESV in the germline V gene (reference sequence). The CDR3 runs to 14 residues. The CDR3 sequence is CASSLDQGRNEEFF. The CDR3 DNA follows: TGTGCCAGCAGCTTAGATCAGGGGCGCAATGAGGAGTTCTTC.

There are a few counts of this clonotype. This chain links TRBV29-1 with TRBJ2-6; the D gene could be TRBD1 or TRBD2 (6 bases each). The CDR3 covers 18 residues. Per the germline V gene, CDR1 is SQVTM and CDR2 is ANQGSEA. V shed 7 bases and J shed 1 base, with 23 bases lying between them. The CDR3, as DNA: TGCAGCGCTGGGGGCCAGGGAGGCCCCCAGTCTGGGGCCAACGTCCTGACTTTC. Its protein product is CSAGGQGGPQSGANVLTF. Variable domain in full (rest from reference TRBV29-1 and TRBJ2-6): SAVISQKPSRDICQRGTSLTIQCQVDSQVTMMFWYRQQPGQSLTLIATANQGSEATYESGFVIDKFPISRPNLTFSTLTVSNMSPEDSSIYLCSAGGQGGPQSGANVLTFGAGSRLTVL.

The sample holds many counts of this clonotype. CDR3 protein: CASTAGSYGYTF. As DNA, the CDR3 is TGTGCCAGCACCGCAGGGAGTTATGGCTACACCTTC. The chain has TRBV6-5 and TRBJ1-2; TRBD1 is a possible D gene (5 bases). Looked up from germline, CDR1 is MNHEY and CDR2 is SVGAGI. This CDR3 region has 12 residues. With 7 bases removed from V and 5 bases from J, the gap between germline ends came to 11 bases.

This chain uses TRBV29-1 with TRBJ2-1; D may match TRBD1 or TRBD2 (5 bases each). CDR3 size: 15 residues. Germline V gene sequence: CDR1 SQVTM, CDR2 ANQGSEA. V lost 6 bases, J lost 6 bases, and 21 bases lay in between. The CDR3 region is CSVVGVPPQGNEQFF. CDR3 bases: TGCAGCGTGGTGGGGGTCCCTCCTCAGGGCAATGAGCAGTTCTTC.

This clonotype was observed a handful of times. The chain joins TRBV6-1 to TRBJ2-7; 9 bases are shared with TRBD1. Germline values: CDR1 MNHNS, CDR2 SASEGT. The junction had 9 bases not matched to a gene; V was cut back by 3 bases and J by 3 bases. The CDR3 extends over 16 amino acids. CDR3 region: CASSEAAGTGRYEQYF. DNA of the CDR3: TGTGCCAGCAGTGAGGCCGCCGGGACAGGGCGCTACGAGCAGTACTTC.

The chain combines TRBV12-3 or TRBV12-4 with TRBJ1-5, with D unresolved. Trimming took 6 bases from V and 7 from J, leaving 16 bases between them. The CDR3 has 14 amino acids. The CDR3 is CASSTDLQEQPQHF. In nucleotides, the CDR3 is TGTGCCAGCAGCACGGACCTGCAGGAGCAGCCCCAGCATTTT.

This clonotype has just a few counts. The chain links TRBV12-3 or TRBV12-4 to TRBJ1-6, with 7 positions matching TRBD1. The CDR3 consists of 17 residues. J lost 0 bases, V lost 6 bases, and 8 bases had no gene match. This chain's CDR3 is CASRGTAFFSYNSPLHF. Written as DNA, the CDR3 is TGTGCCAGCAGGGGGACAGCCTTTTTCTCCTATAATTCACCCCTCCACTTT.

This clonotype was detected ten times or more. V gene TRBV12-3 or TRBV12-4 combines with J gene TRBJ2-5; possible D gene TRBD1, 6 bases. This CDR3 region has 12 residues. The V and J ends lost 7 bases and 4 bases respectively, with 10 bases between them. CDR3 sequence: CASTLGGETQYF. As DNA, the CDR3 is TGTGCCAGCACCCTAGGGGGAGAGACCCAGTACTTC.

Concerning this clonotype: One end of the junction is discordant with germline, which a read error may explain. The chain uses TRBV4-2 and TRBJ1-4; D is uncertain. CDR1 is LGHNA and CDR2 is YNFKEQ in the germline V gene. The CDR3 is made up of 12 amino acids. DNA of the CDR3: TGTGCCAGCAGCCACGCAGGTGAAAACCTGTTTTTT. This sequence encodes CASSHAGENLFF.

The V call is TRBV13, the J call TRBJ1-3, with 8 bases that match TRBD1. CDR1 PRHDT and CDR2 FYEKMQ come from the germline V gene (reference sequence). The CDR3 spans 18 residues. The V gene end was trimmed by 2 bases and the J gene end by 3 bases; junction bases not matched to a gene: 12. The DNA of the CDR3 is TGTGCCAGCAGCTTACGTAACACCCCCGGGACAGGTGGAAACACCATATATTTT. Encoded protein: CASSLRNTPGTGGNTIYF.

This clonotype was recorded at least ten times. This rearrangement joins TRBV14 to TRBJ2-2; no clear D gene. V shed 0 bases and J shed 6 bases, with 5 bases lying between them. The CDR3 consists of 13 residues. Germline V lookup: CDR1 SGHDN, CDR2 FVKESK. The CDR3 bases are TGTGCCAGCAGCCAAGATGTGTCCGGGGAGCTGTTTTTT. Its translation: CASSQDVSGELFF. Filled out from reference TRBV14 and TRBJ2-2, the complete variable domain reads EAGVTQFPSHSVIEKGQTVTLRCDPISGHDNLYWYRRVMGKEIKFLLHFVKESKQDESGMPNNRFLAERTGGTYSTLKVQPAELEDSGVYFCASSQDVSGELFFGEGSRLTVL.

This clonotype was counted a few times. The rearrangement joins TRBV12-3 or TRBV12-4 to TRBJ1-2; TRBD1 might be the D (5 bases). The CDR3 loop spans 16 amino acids. V lost 8 bases, J lost 4 bases, and 23 bases lay in between. The CDR3 sequence: CASLRRDGLNLYGYTF. The CDR3 bases are TGTGCCAGCCTTCGAAGGGACGGATTGAACCTCTATGGCTACACCTTC.

The chain joins TRBV6-4 to TRBJ2-1, with 11 bases matching TRBD2. The CDR3 loop spans 15 amino acids. The V gene's germline CDR1 is MRHNA and CDR2 SNTAGT. The junction had 5 bases not matched to a gene; V was cut back by 2 bases and J by 8 bases. CDR3 sequence: CASSDGPSGRHEQFF. DNA for the CDR3: TGTGCCAGCAGTGACGGGCCTAGCGGGAGGCATGAGCAGTTCTTC.

This clonotype appeared many times. V gene TRBV7-8 combines with J gene TRBJ1-5, with 7 bases aligning to TRBD1. J was trimmed by 4 bases and V by 1 base; bases with no gene match: 7. CDR3 length: 16 residues. The germline CDR1 and CDR2 sequences are SGHVS and FQNEAQ. Here the CDR3 reads CASSLGGQPGNQPQHF. In DNA form, the CDR3 reads TGTGCCAGCAGCTTAGGGGGACAGCCAGGGAATCAGCCCCAGCATTTT.

This clonotype turned up a few times. The chain links TRBV20-1 to TRBJ1-5, with 10 bases aligning to TRBD1. CDR3 length: 17 amino acids. J lost 2 bases, V lost 5 bases, and 12 bases had no gene match. Germline CDR1 DFQATT, CDR2 SNEGSKA (reference sequence). CDR3 in amino acids: CSALERTGTGGNQPQHF. CDR3 DNA: TGCAGTGCTTTAGAGCGCACCGGGACAGGGGGCAATCAGCCCCAGCATTTT.

The chain's CDR3 is CSATQGTGTEAFF. The CDR3 bases are TGCAGTGCAACGCAGGGGACGGGCACTGAAGCTTTCTTT. The chain links TRBV20-1 to TRBJ1-1; weak D call: TRBD1 (6 bases). The CDR3 is made up of 13 amino acids. Per germline, CDR1 DFQATT and CDR2 SNEGSKA (reference sequence). V lost 6 bases and J lost 4, with 15 bases in between.

This clonotype was found a few times. The rearrangement joins TRBV12-3 or TRBV12-4 to TRBJ1-5; TRBD1 matches 7 bases. The V segment lost 7 bases and the J segment 3 bases; nucleotides outside the gene matches: 12. This CDR3 is built from 16 residues. CDR3 DNA sequence: TGTGCCAGCACCTTCTCGCAGGGGGGGACCAATCAGCCCCAGCATTTT. This codes for CASTFSQGGTNQPQHF.

The chain links TRBV6-5 to TRBJ2-5; D is ambiguous. The CDR3 is made up of 14 amino acids. V was shortened by 4 bases and J by 1 base, with 10 bases between the two germline ends. Germline assignment: CDR1 MNHEY and CDR2 SVGAGI. CDR3 DNA: TGTGCCAGCAGTTGGGGTACGCTCCAAGAGACCCAGTACTTC. Translation: CASSWGTLQETQYF.

J is TRBJ2-3 and V is TRBV2, with D uncertain. V lost 3 bases to trimming and J lost 4 bases, with 8 bases between them. In germline, CDR1 is SNHLY, CDR2 FYNNEI. The CDR3 loop spans 13 amino acids. The CDR3 nucleotides are TGTGCCAGCAGTGATCTTTCCCCAGATACGCAGTATTTT. Translated: CASSDLSPDTQYF.

Within the sample, this clonotype is medium-sized. The V and J genes are TRBV7-3 and TRBJ1-1, with 8 positions matching TRBD1. The CDR3 is 13 amino acids. Germline CDR1 reads SGHTA; CDR2 reads FQGTGA. After removal of 3 bases from V and 4 bases from J, the junction contained 1 base not matched to a gene. The CDR3 region is CASSFDRGTEAFF. CDR3 bases: TGTGCCAGCAGCTTTGACAGGGGCACTGAAGCTTTCTTT. The variable domain in full, completed from reference TRBV7-3 and TRBJ1-1, reads GAGVSQTPSNKVTEKGKYVELRCDPISGHTALYWYRQSLGQGPEFLIYFQGTGAADDSGLPNDRFFAVRPEGSVSTLKIQRTERGDSAVYLCASSFDRGTEAFFGQGTRLTVV.